This TCR beta chain stems from a study of cytomegalovirus exposure and HLA in healthy donors. Trimming cost V 1 base and J 0 bases, with 7 bases left between them. CDR3 length equals 15 residues. Germline V gene data show CDR1 as LGHNT and CDR2 as FRNRAP. Points on this clone: The antigen is undetermined.

Vbeta (60) and Jbeta (13) primers were used in the PCR. Clones were read by immunoSEQ multiplex PCR, and TCRdb kept only the in-frame ones, dropping some. The table includes 190,000 or so clones, roughly four fifths detected once. General study findings and limits: V- and J-gene trimming in TCR beta was tied to a missense DCLRE1C variant by an analysis performed later. Earlier results showed most TCR beta V segments being productive about 90% or about 30% of the time.

This sequence originates from a man aged 50-60 years in good health and CMV-seronegative. V is TRBV12-5 and J is TRBJ2-1; TRBD2 might be the D (6 bases). The source material was PBMCs. CDR3 sequence reads: CASGLGDFSYNEQFF. In nucleotides, the CDR3 is TGTGCTAGTGGTTTGGGGGACTTCTCCTACAATGAGCAGTTCTTC.